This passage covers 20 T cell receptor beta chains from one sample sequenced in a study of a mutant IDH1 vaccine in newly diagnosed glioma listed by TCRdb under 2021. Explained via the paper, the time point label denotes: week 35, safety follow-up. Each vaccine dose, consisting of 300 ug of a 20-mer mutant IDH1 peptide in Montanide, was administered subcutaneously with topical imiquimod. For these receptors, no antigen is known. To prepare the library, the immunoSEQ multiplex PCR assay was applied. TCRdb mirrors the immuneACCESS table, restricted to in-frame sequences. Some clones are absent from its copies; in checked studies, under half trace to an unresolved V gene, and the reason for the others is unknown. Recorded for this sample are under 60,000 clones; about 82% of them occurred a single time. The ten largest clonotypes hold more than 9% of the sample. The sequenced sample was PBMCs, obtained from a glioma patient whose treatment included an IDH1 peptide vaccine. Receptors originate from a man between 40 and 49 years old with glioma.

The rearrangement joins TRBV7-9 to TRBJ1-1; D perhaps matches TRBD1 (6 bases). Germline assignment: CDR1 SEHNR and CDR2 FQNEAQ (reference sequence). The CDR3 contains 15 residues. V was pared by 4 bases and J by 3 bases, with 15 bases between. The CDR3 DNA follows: TGTGCCAGCAGCTCACAGGTGGAGGGGGACACTGAAGCTTTCTTT. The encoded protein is CASSSQVEGDTEAFF. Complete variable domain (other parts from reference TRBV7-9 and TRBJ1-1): DTGVSQNPRHKITKRGQNVTFRCDPISEHNRLYWYRQTLGQGPEFLTYFQNEAQLEKSRLLSDRFSAERPKGSFSTLEIQRTEQGDSAMYLCASSSQVEGDTEAFFGQGTRLTVV.

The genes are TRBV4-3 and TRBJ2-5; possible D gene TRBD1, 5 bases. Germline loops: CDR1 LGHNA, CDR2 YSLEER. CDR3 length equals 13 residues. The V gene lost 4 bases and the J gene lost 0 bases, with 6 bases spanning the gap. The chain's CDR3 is CASSRQYQETQYF. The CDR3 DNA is TGCGCCAGCAGCCGACAGTACCAAGAGACCCAGTACTTC.

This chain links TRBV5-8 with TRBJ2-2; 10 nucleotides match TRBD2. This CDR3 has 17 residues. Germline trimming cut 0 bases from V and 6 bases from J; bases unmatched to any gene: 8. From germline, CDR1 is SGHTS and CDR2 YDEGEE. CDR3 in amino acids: CASSLASGRAWAGELFF. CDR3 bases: TGTGCCAGCAGCTTGGCCAGCGGGAGGGCCTGGGCCGGGGAGCTGTTTTTT.

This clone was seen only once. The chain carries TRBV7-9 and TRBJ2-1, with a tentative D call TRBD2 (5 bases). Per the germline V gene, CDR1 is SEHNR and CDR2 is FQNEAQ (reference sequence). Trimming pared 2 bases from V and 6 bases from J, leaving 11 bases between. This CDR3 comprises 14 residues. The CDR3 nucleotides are TGTGCCAGCAGCTTATCCCTAGCTGGCAATGAGCAGTTCTTC. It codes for CASSLSLAGNEQFF.

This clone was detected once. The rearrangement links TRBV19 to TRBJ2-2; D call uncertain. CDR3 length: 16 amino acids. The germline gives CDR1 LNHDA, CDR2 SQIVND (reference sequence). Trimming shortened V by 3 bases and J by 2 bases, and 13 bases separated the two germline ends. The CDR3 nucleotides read TGTGCCAGTAGTATTCAAGGCCAGCTTAACACCGGGGAGCTGTTTTTT. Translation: CASSIQGQLNTGELFF. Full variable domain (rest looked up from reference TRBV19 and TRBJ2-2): DGGITQSPKYLFRKEGQNVTLSCEQNLNHDAMYWYRQDPGQGLRLIYYSQIVNDFQKGDIAEGYSVSREKKESFPLTVTSAQKNPTAFYLCASSIQGQLNTGELFFGEGSRLTVL.

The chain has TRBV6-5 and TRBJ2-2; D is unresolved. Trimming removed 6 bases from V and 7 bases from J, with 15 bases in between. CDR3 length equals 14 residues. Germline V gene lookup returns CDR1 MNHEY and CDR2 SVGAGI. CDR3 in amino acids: CASSSTPTGGELFF. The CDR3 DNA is TGTGCCAGCAGCTCCACCCCAACTGGCGGGGAGCTGTTTTTT.

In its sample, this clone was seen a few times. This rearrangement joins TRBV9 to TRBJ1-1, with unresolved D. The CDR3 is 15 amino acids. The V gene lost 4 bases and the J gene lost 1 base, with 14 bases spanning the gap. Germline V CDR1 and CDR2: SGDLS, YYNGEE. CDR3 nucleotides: TGTGCCAGCAGCTCCATCCAGACTTGGAACACTGAAGCTTTCTTT. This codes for CASSSIQTWNTEAFF.

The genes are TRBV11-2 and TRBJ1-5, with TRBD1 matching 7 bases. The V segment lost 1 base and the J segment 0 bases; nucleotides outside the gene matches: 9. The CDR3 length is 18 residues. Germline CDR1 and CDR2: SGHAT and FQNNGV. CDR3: CASSLGNPQGNSNQPQHF. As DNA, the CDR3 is TGTGCCAGCAGCTTAGGAAACCCACAGGGGAATAGCAATCAGCCCCAGCATTTT.

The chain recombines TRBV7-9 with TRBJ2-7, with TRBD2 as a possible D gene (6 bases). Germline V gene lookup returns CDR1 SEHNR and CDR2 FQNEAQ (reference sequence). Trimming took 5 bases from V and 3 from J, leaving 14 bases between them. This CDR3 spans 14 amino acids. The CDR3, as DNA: TGTGCCAGCAGCCCTCCGGGAGCTGGCTACGAGCAGTACTTC. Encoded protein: CASSPPGAGYEQYF.

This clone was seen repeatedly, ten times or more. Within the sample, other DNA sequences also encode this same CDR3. DNA of the CDR3: TGTGCCAGCAGCCAGGGAGGTGGCTACACCTTC. Translating gives CASSQGGGYTF. V gene TRBV6-5 combines with J gene TRBJ1-2, with D perhaps TRBD1 (5 bases). The germline V and J ends were trimmed by 6 bases and 7 bases, with 9 bases remaining between them. The CDR3 sequence is 11 residues long. Germline CDR1 reads MNHEY; CDR2 reads SVGAGI.

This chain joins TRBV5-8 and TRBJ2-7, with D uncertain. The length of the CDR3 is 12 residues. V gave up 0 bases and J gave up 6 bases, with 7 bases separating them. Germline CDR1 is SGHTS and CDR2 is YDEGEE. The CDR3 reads CASSLGVVEQYV. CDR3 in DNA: TGTGCCAGCAGCTTGGGTGTGGTCGAGCAGTACGTC.

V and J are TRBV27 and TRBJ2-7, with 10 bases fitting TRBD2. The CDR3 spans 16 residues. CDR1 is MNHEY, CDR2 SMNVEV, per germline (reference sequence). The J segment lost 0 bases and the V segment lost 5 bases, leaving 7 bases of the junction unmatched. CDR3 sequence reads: CASSPLSSGSSYEQYV. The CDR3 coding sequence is TGTGCCAGCAGTCCCCTCTCTAGCGGGAGCTCCTACGAGCAGTACGTC.

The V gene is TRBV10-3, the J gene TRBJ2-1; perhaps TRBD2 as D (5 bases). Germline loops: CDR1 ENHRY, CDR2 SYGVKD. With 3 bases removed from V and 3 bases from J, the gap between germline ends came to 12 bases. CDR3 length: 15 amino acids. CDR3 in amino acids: CAISERTPIYNEQFF. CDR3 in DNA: TGTGCCATCAGTGAACGGACTCCGATCTACAATGAGCAGTTCTTC.

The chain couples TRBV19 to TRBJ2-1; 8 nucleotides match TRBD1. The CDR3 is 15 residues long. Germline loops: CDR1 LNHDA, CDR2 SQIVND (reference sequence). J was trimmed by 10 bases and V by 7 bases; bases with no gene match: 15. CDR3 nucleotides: TGTGCCAGTACCAATCTTACAGGGGGTGGACGGGAGCAGTTCTTC. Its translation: CASTNLTGGGREQFF.

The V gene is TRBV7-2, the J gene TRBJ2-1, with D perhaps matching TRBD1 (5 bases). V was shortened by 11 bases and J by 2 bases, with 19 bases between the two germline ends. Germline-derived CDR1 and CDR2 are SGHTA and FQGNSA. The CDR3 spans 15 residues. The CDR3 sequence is CAQGVGSVAYNEQFF. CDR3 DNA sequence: TGTGCCCAAGGGGTGGGATCGGTGGCCTACAATGAGCAGTTCTTC.

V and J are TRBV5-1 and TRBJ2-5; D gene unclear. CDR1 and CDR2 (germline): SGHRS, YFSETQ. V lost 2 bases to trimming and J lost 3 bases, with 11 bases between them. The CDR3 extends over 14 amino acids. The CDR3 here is CASSFGRSEETQYF. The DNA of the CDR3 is TGCGCCAGCAGCTTTGGACGGTCCGAAGAGACCCAGTACTTC. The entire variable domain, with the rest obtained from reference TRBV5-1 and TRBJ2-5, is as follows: KAGVTQTPRYLIKTRGQQVTLSCSPISGHRSVSWYQQTPGQGLQFLFEYFSETQRNKGNFPGRFSGRQFSNSRSEMNVSTLELGDSALYLCASSFGRSEETQYFGPGTRLLVL.

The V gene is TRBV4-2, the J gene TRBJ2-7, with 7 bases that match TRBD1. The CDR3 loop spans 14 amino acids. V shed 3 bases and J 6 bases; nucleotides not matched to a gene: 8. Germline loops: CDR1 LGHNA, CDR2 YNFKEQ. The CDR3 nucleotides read TGTGCCAGCAGCCAGAATGACAGGGTGGGCGAGCAGTACTTC. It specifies CASSQNDRVGEQYF.

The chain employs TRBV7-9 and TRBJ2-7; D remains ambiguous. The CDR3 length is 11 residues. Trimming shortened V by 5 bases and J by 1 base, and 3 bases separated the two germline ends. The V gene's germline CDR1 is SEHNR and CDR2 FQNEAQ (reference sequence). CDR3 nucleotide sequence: TGTGCCAGCAGCGTATCCTACGAGCAGTACTTC. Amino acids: CASSVSYEQYF.

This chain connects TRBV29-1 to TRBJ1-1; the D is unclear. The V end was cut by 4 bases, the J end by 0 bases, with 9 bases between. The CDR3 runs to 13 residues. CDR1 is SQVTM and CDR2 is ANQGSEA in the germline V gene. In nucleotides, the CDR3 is TGCAGCGTTGCGAACAGAGTGAACACTGAAGCTTTCTTT. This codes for CSVANRVNTEAFF.

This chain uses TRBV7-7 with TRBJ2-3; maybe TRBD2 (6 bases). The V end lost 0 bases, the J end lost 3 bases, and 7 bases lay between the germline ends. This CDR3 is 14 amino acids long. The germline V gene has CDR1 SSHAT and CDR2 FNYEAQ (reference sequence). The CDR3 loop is CASSLAGGTDTQYF. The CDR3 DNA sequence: TGTGCCAGCAGCTTAGCGGGAGGAACAGATACGCAGTATTTT.